This T cell receptor (beta chain) was captured by sequencing in a study of spatial heterogeneity in lung cancer (dated by TCRdb to between 2018 and 2021). Background on the whole study: More beta-chain than alpha-chain transcripts were consistently detected, likely reflecting higher beta-chain transcript abundance. In non-small cell lung cancer, the study quantitatively compared TCR alpha and beta repertoires across several tumor regions, matched nontumor lung, and blood. The study linked features of the TCR repertoire to counts of nonsynonymous mutations, which were determined by whole-exome sequencing of tumor tissue. In the raw uncorrected reads, each unique combination of TCR and UMI appeared on average more than ten times. Both alpha and beta chains were TCR-sequenced in hundreds of tumor regions, 64 matched nontumor lung samples and around 50 PBMC samples obtained at surgery.

On the study overall, not on this receptor specifically: Ubiquitous expanded tumor TCRs were detected in blood more often at tumor resection than at routine follow-up. Additional single-cell paired TCR alpha and beta sequencing was considered necessary to confirm, at a functional level, the hypothesis that regional TCRs recognize regional mutations.

The time point tag for this specimen amounts to: sample taken at primary tumor resection. Donors were about 70 patients with early-stage, untreated non-small cell lung cancer from the lung TRACERx cohort. TCR sequencing used whole RNA extracted from tumor and nontumor lung tissue, or from cryopreserved PBMC samples, without cell sorting. A patient was chosen for TCR sequencing only when enough RNA was available from at least two tumor regions. The library was generated by 5' RACE. The sequencing machine was a NextSeq 500. The TCR library protocol attached a unique molecular identifier to each TCR cDNA molecule to allow correction of PCR and sequencing errors. From the authors' description of their analysis: TCR identification, UMI-based error correction and CDR3 extraction were all carried out with Decombinator tools. Expanded TCRs were defined as those above a frequency of 2 per 1,000, corresponding to the top 1% of the tumor frequency distribution. Each repertoire was subsampled 100 times to 5,000 TCRs, after which Renyi diversity was computed with the R vegan package. CDR3 similarity networks were built from amino acid triplet string-kernel similarity, with CDR3s being connected when pairwise similarity was above 0.82. In TCRdb, the public reads were trimmed at Q25 with fastp and aligned with MiXCR, with productive beta chains retained. Rows with a matching CDR3 protein are joined into one entry that keeps the most common DNA and genes. These V and J calls derive from TCRdb rather than the authors' analysis. The sample table holds tens of thousands of distinct CDR3 sequences, of which 7.5% were seen once. Roughly 28% of the sample comes from the top ten.

V is shortened by 1 base, J by 6 bases, and the region joining them spans 18 bases. From the cysteine through the phenylalanine, the CDR3 covers 17 amino acids. The kept DNA is CDR3 alone, 51 bases in frame from the first base. According to the germline V gene, CDR1 reads SGHVS and CDR2 reads FNYEAQ. With respect to this clonotype: Its specific antigen is unknown. The sample holds no much larger clone one base away, and base qualities are not on file.

This chain is built from TRBV7-6 and TRBJ2-2; the D gene lacks a confident call. The sequence derives from a male donor with early-stage non-small cell lung cancer. Sample: PBMCs, taken at surgery. Here the CDR3 is given as CASSLGTLSWKAGELFF. The DNA sequence reads TGTGCCAGCAGCTTAGGGACCCTAAGTTGGAAGGCCGGGGAGCTGTTTTTT.